This T cell receptor beta chain originates from a study of blood T cells in healthy people across ages. Study details: Capturing about one barcoded beta molecule per two T cells was achieved by template switching. Study conclusions and caveats: TCR beta diversity tracked closely with naive T cell percentage.

On this clonotype: Its antigen is as yet unknown.

It was with a sample-barcoded 5' primer and a J-beta primer mix that a second PCR of roughly 6 to 11 cycles was run. MiXCR was run by TCRdb on the 5' RACE reads, yielding one entry per CDR3 protein. The sample yields some 1,000,000 distinct CDR3 sequences, 20% to 25% seen once. There are 15 residues in the CDR3. Germline lookup yields CDR1 MDHEN and CDR2 SYDVKM. V was clipped by 4 bases and J by 10 bases, with 17 bases between them. Another study also made use of these data, one on T cells of mothers and their children.

The sequence derives from a girl aged 2 to 9 in good health. Sequenced sample: blood. The genes are TRBV28 and TRBJ1-6; D might be TRBD1 (5 bases). The chain's CDR3 is CASSSSPGLGSPLHF. In DNA form, the CDR3 reads TGTGCCAGCAGTTCCTCCCCAGGGTTAGGCTCACCCCTCCACTTT.